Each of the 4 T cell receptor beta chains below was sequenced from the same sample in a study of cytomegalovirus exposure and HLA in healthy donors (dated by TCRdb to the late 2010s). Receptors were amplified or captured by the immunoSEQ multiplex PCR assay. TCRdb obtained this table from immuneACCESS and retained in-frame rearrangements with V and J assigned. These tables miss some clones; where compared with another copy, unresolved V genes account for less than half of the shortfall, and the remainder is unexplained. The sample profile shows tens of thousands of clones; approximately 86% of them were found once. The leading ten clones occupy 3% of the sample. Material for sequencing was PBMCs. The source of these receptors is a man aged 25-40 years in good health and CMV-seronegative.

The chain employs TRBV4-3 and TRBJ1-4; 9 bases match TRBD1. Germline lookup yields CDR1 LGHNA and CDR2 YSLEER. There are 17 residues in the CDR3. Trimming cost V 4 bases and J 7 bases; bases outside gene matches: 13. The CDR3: CASSRAIIGTGSEKLFF. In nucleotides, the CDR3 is TGCGCCAGCAGCCGAGCGATCATCGGGACAGGGAGTGAAAAACTGTTTTTT.

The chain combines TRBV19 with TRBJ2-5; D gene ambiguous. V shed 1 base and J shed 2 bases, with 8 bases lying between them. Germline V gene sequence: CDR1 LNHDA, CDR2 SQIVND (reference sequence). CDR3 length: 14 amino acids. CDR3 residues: CASSIGRRQETQYF. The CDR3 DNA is TGTGCCAGTAGTATAGGACGGAGACAAGAGACCCAGTACTTC.

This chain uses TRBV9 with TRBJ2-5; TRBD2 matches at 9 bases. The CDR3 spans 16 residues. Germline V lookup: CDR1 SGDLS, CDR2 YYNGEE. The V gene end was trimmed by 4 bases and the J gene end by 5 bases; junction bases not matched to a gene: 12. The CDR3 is CASSKSTSGFDETQYF. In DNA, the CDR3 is TGTGCCAGCAGCAAATCGACTAGCGGATTCGACGAGACCCAGTACTTC.

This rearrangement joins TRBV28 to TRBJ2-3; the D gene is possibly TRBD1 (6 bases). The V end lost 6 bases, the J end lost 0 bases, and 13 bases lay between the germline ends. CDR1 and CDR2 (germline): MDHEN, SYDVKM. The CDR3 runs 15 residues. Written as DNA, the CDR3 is TGTGCCAGCAGCCTAGGACAGCCTAGCACAGATACGCAGTATTTT. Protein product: CASSLGQPSTDTQYF.